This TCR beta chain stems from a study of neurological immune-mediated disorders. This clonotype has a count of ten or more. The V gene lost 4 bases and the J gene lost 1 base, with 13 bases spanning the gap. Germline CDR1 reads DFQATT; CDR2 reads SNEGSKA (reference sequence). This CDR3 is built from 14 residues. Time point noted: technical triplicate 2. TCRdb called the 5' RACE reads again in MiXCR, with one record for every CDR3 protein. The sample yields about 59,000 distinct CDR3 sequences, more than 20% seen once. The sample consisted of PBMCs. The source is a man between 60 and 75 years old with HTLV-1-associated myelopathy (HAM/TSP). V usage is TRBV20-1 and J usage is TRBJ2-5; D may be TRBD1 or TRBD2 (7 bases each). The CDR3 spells CSAIGEGAQETQYF. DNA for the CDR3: TGCAGTGCTATAGGGGAGGGGGCCCAAGAGACCCAGTACTTC.